This T cell receptor (beta chain) was documented in a study of blood T cell repertoires in COVID-19. Trimming cost V 6 bases and J 2 bases, with 8 bases left between them. CDR1 LNHDA and CDR2 SQIVND come from the germline V gene (reference sequence). CDR3 length: 13 amino acids. Clones were read by immunoSEQ multiplex PCR, and TCRdb kept only the in-frame ones, dropping some. The sample includes approximately 240,000 clones, around 85% of them seen just once. Sequences were obtained from peripheral blood. This chain links TRBV19 with TRBJ1-5; tentative D call: TRBD1 (5 bases). This sequence originates from a woman in her sixties with active or convalescent COVID-19. Written as DNA, the CDR3 is TGTGCCAGTAGGGGGCTAGGCAATCAGCCCCAGCATTTT. Amino acid sequence: CASRGLGNQPQHF.